This is a list of T cell receptor beta chains from one sample in a study of shared clonotypes between healthy human individuals. Generated by immunoSEQ multiplex PCR, the TCRdb table keeps only in-frame clones and is missing some. The sample shows fewer than 3 million clones, just under 95% of them seen only once. The sequenced sample consisted of naive CD4+ T cells from PBMCs. Receptors originate from a man in his late teens or twenties in good health. Some clones in this sample may be carry-over from other donors' samples. The CDR3 runs from the conserved cysteine through the conserved F or W. A D gene is named only where the DNA matches it firmly. Not all rows give a size; the values are once, few, many and, for expanded clones, a class.

-	TRBV7-9	TRBJ1-6	-	CASSVSSPLHF	TGTGCCAGCAGCGTTAGTTCACCCCTCCACTTT
-	TRBV5-1	TRBJ2-5	TRBD2	CASSSVSGGQETQYF	TGCGCCAGCAGCTCCGTTAGCGGGGGCCAAGAGACCCAGTACTTC
-	TRBV28	TRBJ2-1	-	CASSLRTGSSYNEQFF	TGTGCCAGCAGTTTGAGGACGGGCAGCTCCTACAATGAGCAGTTCTTC
-	TRBV6-4	TRBJ2-2	-	CASRPGANGELFF	TGTGCCAGCAGGCCTGGGGCGAACGGGGAGCTGTTTTTT
-	TRBV28	TRBJ1-4	-	CASSFIGVTNEKLFF	TGTGCCAGCAGTTTTATCGGGGTAACTAATGAAAAACTGTTTTTT
-	TRBV4-1	TRBJ1-2	-	CASSYSTGPNYGYTF	TGCGCCAGCAGCTATTCGACAGGCCCTAACTATGGCTACACCTTC
-	TRBV15	TRBJ2-3	-	CATSRGGGIYTQYF	TGTGCCACCAGCAGAGGGGGCGGGATCTATACGCAGTATTTT
-	TRBV7-2	TRBJ2-5	-	CASSTGVQETQYF	TGTGCCAGCAGCACCGGCGTACAAGAGACCCAGTACTTC
-	TRBV29-1	TRBJ1-1	-	CSVGGRAGWRDTEAFF	TGCAGCGTGGGGGGTAGGGCAGGCTGGAGGGACACTGAAGCTTTCTTT
-	TRBV5-1	TRBJ2-7	TRBD1	CASSSGTGDYEQYF	TGCGCCAGCAGCTCCGGGACAGGGGACTACGAGCAGTACTTC
-	TRBV5-1	TRBJ2-2	-	CASSLEGGANTGELFF	TGCGCCAGCAGCTTGGAAGGCGGGGCGAACACCGGGGAGCTGTTTTTT
-	TRBV7-3	TRBJ1-5	TRBD1	CASSPSGGAQPQHF	TGTGCCAGCAGCCCCTCAGGGGGCGCCCAGCCCCAGCATTTT
-	TRBV4-2	TRBJ2-3	TRBD2	CASSRTAGTSGTDTQYF	TGTGCCAGCAGCCGGACCGCCGGGACTAGCGGCACAGATACGCAGTATTTT
-	TRBV28	TRBJ1-5	TRBD1	CASSPGTGGYQPQHF	TGTGCCAGCAGTCCCGGGACAGGGGGTTATCAGCCCCAGCATTTT
-	TRBV11-2	TRBJ2-2	-	CASSPTTGGELFF	TGTGCCAGCAGCCCGACGACGGGCGGGGAGCTGTTTTTT
-	TRBV10-1	TRBJ2-3	-	CAASSDTQYF	TGCGCGGCCTCGAGCGATACGCAGTATTTT
-	TRBV28	TRBJ1-3	-	CASSSIGEGGVGNTIYF	TGTGCCAGCAGTTCTATTGGGGAAGGTGGGGTGGGAAACACCATATATTTT
-	TRBV25-1	TRBJ2-1	-	CASSESGEGNEQFF	TGTGCCAGCAGTGAATCGGGAGAGGGCAATGAGCAGTTCTTC
-	TRBV2	TRBJ2-5	TRBD1	CASSVRGRWETQYF	TGTGCCAGCAGTGTTAGGGGGCGATGGGAGACCCAGTACTTC
-	TRBV29-1	TRBJ2-3	TRBD1	CSVSDRGTQYF	TGCAGCGTCTCGGACAGGGGTACGCAGTATTTT
-	TRBV11-2	TRBJ2-7	-	CASSLGQGRAGYEQYF	TGTGCCAGCAGCTTAGGGCAGGGGAGGGCGGGCTACGAGCAGTACTTC
-	TRBV5-4	TRBJ2-3	-	CASSSGTGADTQYF	TGTGCCAGCAGCTCGGGGACGGGGGCAGATACGCAGTATTTT
-	TRBV29-1	TRBJ1-2	-	CSARADTNYGYTF	TGCAGCGCCCGGGCGGATACTAACTATGGCTACACCTTC
-	TRBV6-5	TRBJ2-2	TRBD2	CASISAGGNTGELFF	TGTGCCAGCATCAGCGCGGGGGGGAACACCGGGGAGCTGTTTTTT
once	TRBV30	TRBJ1-4	-	CAWGPTGTTNEKLFF	TGTGCCTGGGGACCAACAGGGACAACTAATGAAAAACTGTTTTTT
-	TRBV18	TRBJ1-2	-	CASSRANYGYTF	TGTGCCAGCTCTAGAGCTAACTATGGCTACACCTTC
-	TRBV4-2	TRBJ2-1	TRBD2	CASSHSGSGSYNEQFF	TGTGCCAGCAGCCACAGCGGGAGTGGGTCCTACAATGAGCAGTTCTTC
-	TRBV4-1	TRBJ1-6	TRBD1	CASSQVGTGPNSPLHF	TGCGCCAGCAGCCAAGTGGGGACAGGGCCTAATTCACCCCTCCACTTT
-	TRBV5-1	TRBJ2-7	-	CASSLAGAPHEQYF	TGCGCCAGCAGCTTGGCCGGGGCCCCCCACGAGCAGTACTTC
once	TRBV7-2	TRBJ1-2	-	CASSFRGNYGYTF	TGTGCCAGCAGCTTTCGGGGCAACTATGGCTACACCTTC
-	TRBV5-1	TRBJ2-2	TRBD2	CASSLAGAGGELFF	TGCGCCAGCAGCTTAGCGGGAGCGGGCGGGGAGCTGTTTTTT
-	TRBV7-2	TRBJ2-7	-	CASSYSWQGYEQYF	TGTGCCAGCAGTTACTCTTGGCAGGGCTACGAGCAGTACTTC
-	TRBV5-5	TRBJ2-7	TRBD2	CASSLAGGSSYEQYF	TGTGCCAGCAGCCTAGCGGGGGGGAGCTCCTACGAGCAGTACTTC
-	TRBV5-1	TRBJ1-1	-	CASSLGTVKDTEAFF	TGCGCCAGCAGCTTGGGTACAGTCAAGGACACTGAAGCTTTCTTT
-	TRBV10-2	TRBJ1-4	-	CASPQSSTERDKLFF	TGCGCCAGCCCTCAGTCATCGACAGAGAGAGACAAACTGTTTTTT
-	TRBV27	TRBJ2-7	TRBD2	CASSLIRTSGRAYVNEQYF	TGTGCCAGCAGTCTGATTCGGACTAGCGGGAGGGCCTATGTGAACGAGCAGTACTTC
-	TRBV6-6	TRBJ2-1	TRBD2	CASAHKTSGVNNEQFF	TGTGCCAGCGCTCACAAAACTAGCGGGGTTAACAATGAGCAGTTCTTC
-	TRBV14	TRBJ2-2	-	CASSWQTNTGELFF	TGTGCCAGCAGCTGGCAGACGAACACCGGGGAGCTGTTTTTT
-	TRBV7-7	TRBJ2-5	-	CASSPVRTETQYF	TGTGCCAGCAGCCCCGTGAGGACCGAGACCCAGTACTTC
once	TRBV28	TRBJ2-1	-	CASSLLGAGYNEQFF	TGTGCCAGCAGTTTATTAGGGGCAGGCTACAATGAGCAGTTCTTC
-	TRBV6-1	TRBJ2-7	-	CASRTAGVPYEQYF	TGTGCCAGCAGGACGGCAGGGGTCCCCTACGAGCAGTACTTC
-	TRBV28	TRBJ2-1	TRBD2	CASRSHSSGNLEQFF	TGTGCCAGCAGGTCCCACTCTAGCGGGAATCTTGAGCAGTTCTTC
-	TRBV5-1	TRBJ1-4	TRBD1	CASSFDRGDSNEKLFF	TGCGCCAGCAGCTTTGACAGGGGTGATTCTAATGAAAAACTGTTTTTT
once	TRBV2	TRBJ2-5	TRBD1	CASNRQGRQETQYF	TGTGCCAGCAACCGACAGGGGCGACAAGAGACCCAGTACTTC
-	TRBV5-1	TRBJ2-3	TRBD2	CASSTLAGGADTQYF	TGCGCCAGCAGCACCCTAGCGGGAGGAGCAGATACGCAGTATTTT